The present entry profiles one T cell receptor beta chain with its context. This sample was taken from a study of shared T cell receptors in the human thymus. With 4 bases removed from V and 2 bases from J, the gap between germline ends came to 20 bases. CDR1 and CDR2 (germline): SGHTS, YDEGEE. CDR3 length equals 17 residues. TCRdb keeps only in-frame clones here, not all; method: immunoSEQ multiplex PCR. The table lists hundreds of thousands of clones, approximately 83% of them singletons. This same sample was also taken into another study, of human thymus T cells. That study reports: Donors were healthy Finnish infants having corrective surgery for congenital heart defects. Corrective heart surgery yielded resections, and these provided the thymus tissue. There appeared to be biased usage of V and J genes in thymic and blood repertoires.

The TCR sequence derives from a girl under three years old with a congenital heart defect. V usage is TRBV5-8 and J usage is TRBJ2-3; D might be TRBD1 (5 bases). Sequenced input: thymocytes. The CDR3 loop is CASSLQNGPGITDTQYF. As DNA, the CDR3 is TGTGCCAGCAGCCTACAAAATGGACCAGGGATCACAGATACGCAGTATTTT. The whole variable domain, remainder taken from reference TRBV5-8 and TRBJ2-3, is EAGVTQSPTHLIKTRGQQATLRCSPISGHTSVYWYQQALGLGLQFLLWYDEGEERNRGNFPPRFSGRQFPNYSSELNVNALELEDSALYLCASSLQNGPGITDTQYFGPGTRLTVL.